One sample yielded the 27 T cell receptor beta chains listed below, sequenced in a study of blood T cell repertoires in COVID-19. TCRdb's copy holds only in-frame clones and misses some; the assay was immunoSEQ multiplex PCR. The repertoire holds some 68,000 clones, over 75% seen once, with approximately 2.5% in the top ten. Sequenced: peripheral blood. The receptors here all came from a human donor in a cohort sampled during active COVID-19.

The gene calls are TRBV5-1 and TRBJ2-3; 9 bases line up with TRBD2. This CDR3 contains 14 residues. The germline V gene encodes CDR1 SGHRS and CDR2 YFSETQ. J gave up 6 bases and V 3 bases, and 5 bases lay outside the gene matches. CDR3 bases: TGCGCCAGCAGCTCTAGCGGGATGGAGGATACGCAGTATTTT. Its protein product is CASSSSGMEDTQYF.

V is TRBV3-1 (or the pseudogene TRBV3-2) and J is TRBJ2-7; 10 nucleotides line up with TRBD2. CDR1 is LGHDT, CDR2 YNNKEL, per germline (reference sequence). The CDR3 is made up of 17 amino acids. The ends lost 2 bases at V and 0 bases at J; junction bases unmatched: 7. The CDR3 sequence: CASSQMRLAGVSYEQYF. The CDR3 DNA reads TGTGCCAGCAGCCAAATGAGGCTAGCGGGAGTCTCCTACGAGCAGTACTTC.

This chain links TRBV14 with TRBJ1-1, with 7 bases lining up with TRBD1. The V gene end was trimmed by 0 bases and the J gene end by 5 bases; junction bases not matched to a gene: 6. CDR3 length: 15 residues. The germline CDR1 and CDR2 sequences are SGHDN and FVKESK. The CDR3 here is CASSQDCEGATEAFF. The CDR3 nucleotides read TGTGCCAGCAGCCAAGATTGTGAGGGGGCTACTGAAGCTTTCTTT. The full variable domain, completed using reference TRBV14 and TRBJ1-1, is EAGVTQFPSHSVIEKGQTVTLRCDPISGHDNLYWYRRVMGKEIKFLLHFVKESKQDESGMPNNRFLAERTGGTYSTLKVQPAELEDSGVYFCASSQDCEGATEAFFGQGTRLTVV.

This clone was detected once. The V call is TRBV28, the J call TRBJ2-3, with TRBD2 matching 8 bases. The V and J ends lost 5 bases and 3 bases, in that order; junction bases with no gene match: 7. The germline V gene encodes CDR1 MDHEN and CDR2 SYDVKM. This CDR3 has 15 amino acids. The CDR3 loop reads CASSTSGLGTDTQYF. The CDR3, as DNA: TGTGCCAGCAGTACCTCGGGACTAGGGACAGATACGCAGTATTTT.

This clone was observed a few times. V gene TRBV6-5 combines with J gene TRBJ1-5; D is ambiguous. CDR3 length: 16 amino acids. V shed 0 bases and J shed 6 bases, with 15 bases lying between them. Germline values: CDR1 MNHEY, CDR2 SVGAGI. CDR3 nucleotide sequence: TGTGCCAGCAGTTACTCGTATAGGGAGGTTGGTCAGCCCCAGCATTTT. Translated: CASSYSYREVGQPQHF.

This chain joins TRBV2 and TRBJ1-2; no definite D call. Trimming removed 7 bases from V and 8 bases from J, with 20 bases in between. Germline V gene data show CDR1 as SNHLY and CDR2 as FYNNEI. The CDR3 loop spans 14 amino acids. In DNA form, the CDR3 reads TGTGCCAGCAATTCTGGACTGGGTGAAGTCGGCTACACCTTC. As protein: CASNSGLGEVGYTF. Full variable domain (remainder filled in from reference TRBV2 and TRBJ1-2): EPEVTQTPSHQVTQMGQEVILRCVPISNHLYFYWYRQILGQKVEFLVSFYNNEISEKSEIFDDQFSVERPDGSNFTLKIRSTKLEDSAMYFCASNSGLGEVGYTFGSGTRLTVV.

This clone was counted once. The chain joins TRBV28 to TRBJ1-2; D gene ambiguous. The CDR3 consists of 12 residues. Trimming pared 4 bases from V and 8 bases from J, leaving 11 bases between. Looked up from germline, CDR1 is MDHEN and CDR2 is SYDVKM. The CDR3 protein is CASSSRLVGYTF. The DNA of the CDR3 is TGTGCCAGCAGTTCCCGACTTGTGGGCTACACCTTC.

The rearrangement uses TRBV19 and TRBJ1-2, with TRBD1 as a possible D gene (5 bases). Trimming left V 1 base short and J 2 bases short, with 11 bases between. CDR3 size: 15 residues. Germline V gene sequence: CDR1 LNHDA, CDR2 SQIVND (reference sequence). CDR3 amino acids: CASSIAGGANYGYTF. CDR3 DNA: TGTGCCAGTAGTATAGCCGGGGGAGCAAACTATGGCTACACCTTC. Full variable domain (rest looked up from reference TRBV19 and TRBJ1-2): DGGITQSPKYLFRKEGQNVTLSCEQNLNHDAMYWYRQDPGQGLRLIYYSQIVNDFQKGDIAEGYSVSREKKESFPLTVTSAQKNPTAFYLCASSIAGGANYGYTFGSGTRLTVV.

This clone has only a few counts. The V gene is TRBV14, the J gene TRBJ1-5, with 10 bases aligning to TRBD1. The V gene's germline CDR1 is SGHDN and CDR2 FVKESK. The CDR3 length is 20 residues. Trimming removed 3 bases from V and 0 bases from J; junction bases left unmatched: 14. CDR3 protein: CASSQDCPGQGKRSNQPQHF. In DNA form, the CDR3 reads TGTGCCAGCAGCCAGGACTGTCCGGGACAGGGGAAGCGTAGCAATCAGCCCCAGCATTTT.

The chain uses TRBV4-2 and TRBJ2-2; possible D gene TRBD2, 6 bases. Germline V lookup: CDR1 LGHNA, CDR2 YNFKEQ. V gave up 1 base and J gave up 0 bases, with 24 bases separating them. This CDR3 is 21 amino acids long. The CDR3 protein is CASSQGAPGRAGQTNTGELFF. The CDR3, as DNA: TGTGCCAGCAGCCAAGGGGCCCCTGGTCGAGCGGGCCAGACGAACACCGGGGAGCTGTTTTTT.

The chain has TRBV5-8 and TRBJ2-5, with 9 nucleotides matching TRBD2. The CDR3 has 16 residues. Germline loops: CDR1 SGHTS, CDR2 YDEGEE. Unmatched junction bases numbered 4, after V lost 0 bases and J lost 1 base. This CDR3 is CASSLGAGGSQETQYF. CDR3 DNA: TGTGCCAGCAGCTTGGGGGCGGGGGGGTCCCAAGAGACCCAGTACTTC.

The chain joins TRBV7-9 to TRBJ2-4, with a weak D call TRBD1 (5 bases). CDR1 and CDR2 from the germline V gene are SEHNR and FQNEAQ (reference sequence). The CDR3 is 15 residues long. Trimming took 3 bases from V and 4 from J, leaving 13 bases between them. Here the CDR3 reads CASSLFSTAKNIQYF. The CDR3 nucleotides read TGTGCCAGCAGCTTGTTTTCGACAGCGAAAAACATTCAGTACTTC.

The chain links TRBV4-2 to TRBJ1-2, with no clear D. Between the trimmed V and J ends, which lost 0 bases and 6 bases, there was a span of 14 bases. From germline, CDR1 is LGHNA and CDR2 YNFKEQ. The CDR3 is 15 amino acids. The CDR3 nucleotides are TGTGCCAGCAGCCAAGATGGAGGGCCTTCCAATGGCTACACCTTC. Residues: CASSQDGGPSNGYTF.

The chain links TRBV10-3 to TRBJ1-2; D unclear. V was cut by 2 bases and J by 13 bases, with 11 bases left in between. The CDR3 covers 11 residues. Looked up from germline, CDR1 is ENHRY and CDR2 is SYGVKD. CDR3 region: CAISETQDLTF. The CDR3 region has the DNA TGTGCCATCAGTGAGACGCAGGATCTCACCTTC.

The CDR3 DNA follows: TGTGCCAGCAGTGAGATCGGGAGGTACAATGAGCAGTTCTTC. Its protein is CASSEIGRYNEQFF. The chain joins TRBV25-1 to TRBJ2-1; the match to TRBD2 covers 7 bases. The ends lost 3 bases at V and 4 bases at J; junction bases unmatched: 3. This CDR3 spans 14 amino acids. The germline CDR1 and CDR2 sequences are MGHDK and SYGVNS.

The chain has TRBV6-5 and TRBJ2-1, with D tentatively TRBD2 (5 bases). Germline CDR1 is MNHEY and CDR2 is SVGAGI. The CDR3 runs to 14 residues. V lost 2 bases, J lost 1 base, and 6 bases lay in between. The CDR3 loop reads CASSYGGSYNEQFF. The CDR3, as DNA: TGTGCCAGCAGTTACGGCGGGTCCTACAATGAGCAGTTCTTC.

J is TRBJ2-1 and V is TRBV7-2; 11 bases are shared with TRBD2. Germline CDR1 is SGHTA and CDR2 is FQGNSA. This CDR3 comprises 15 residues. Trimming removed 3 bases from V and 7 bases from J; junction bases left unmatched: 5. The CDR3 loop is CASSFTSGRVNEQFF. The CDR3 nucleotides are TGTGCCAGCAGCTTTACTAGCGGGAGAGTAAATGAGCAGTTCTTC.

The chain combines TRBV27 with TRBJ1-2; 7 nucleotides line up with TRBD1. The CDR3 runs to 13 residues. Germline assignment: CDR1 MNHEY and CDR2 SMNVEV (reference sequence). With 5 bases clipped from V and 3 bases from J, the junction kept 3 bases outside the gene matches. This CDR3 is CASSGRGYYGYTF. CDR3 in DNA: TGTGCCAGCAGTGGCAGGGGGTACTATGGCTACACCTTC.

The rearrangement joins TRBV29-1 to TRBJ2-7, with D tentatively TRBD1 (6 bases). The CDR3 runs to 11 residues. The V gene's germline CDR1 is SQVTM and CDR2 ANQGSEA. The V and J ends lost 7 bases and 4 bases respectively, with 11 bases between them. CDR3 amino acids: CSGEQGYEQYF. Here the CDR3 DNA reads TGCAGCGGCGAACAGGGTTACGAGCAGTACTTC.

The CDR3 DNA follows: TGTGCCAGCAGCTTAGAACCCACAGGGGAAATTACCTACGAGCAGTACTTC. It codes for CASSLEPTGEITYEQYF. The chain employs TRBV7-8 and TRBJ2-7; 7 bases match TRBD1. The junction had 11 bases not matched to a gene; V was cut back by 1 base and J by 2 bases. The germline CDR1 and CDR2 sequences are SGHVS and FQNEAQ. This CDR3 is 17 amino acids long.

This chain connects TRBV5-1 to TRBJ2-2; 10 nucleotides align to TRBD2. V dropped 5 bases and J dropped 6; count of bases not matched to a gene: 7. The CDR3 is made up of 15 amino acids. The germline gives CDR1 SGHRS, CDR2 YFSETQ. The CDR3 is CASRSSGGAAGELFF. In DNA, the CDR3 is TGCGCCAGCAGGTCGAGCGGGGGGGCCGCCGGGGAGCTGTTTTTT.

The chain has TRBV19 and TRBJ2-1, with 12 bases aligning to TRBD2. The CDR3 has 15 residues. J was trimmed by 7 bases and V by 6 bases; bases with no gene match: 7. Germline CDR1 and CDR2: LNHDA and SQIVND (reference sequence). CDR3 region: CASRASGGVGNEQFF. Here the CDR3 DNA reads TGTGCCAGTAGGGCTAGCGGGGGGGTAGGGAATGAGCAGTTCTTC.

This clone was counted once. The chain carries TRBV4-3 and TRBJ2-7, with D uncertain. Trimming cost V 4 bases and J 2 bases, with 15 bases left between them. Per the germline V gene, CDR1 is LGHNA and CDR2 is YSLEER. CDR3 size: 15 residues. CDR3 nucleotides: TGCGCCAGCAGCCCCAGAGGAGATCCCACCTACGAGCAGTACTTC. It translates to CASSPRGDPTYEQYF.

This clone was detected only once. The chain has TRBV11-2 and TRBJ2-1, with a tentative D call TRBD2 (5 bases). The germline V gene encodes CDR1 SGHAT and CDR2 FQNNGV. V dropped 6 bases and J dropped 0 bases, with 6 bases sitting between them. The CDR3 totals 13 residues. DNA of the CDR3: TGTGCCAGCAGACTAGTCTCCTACAATGAGCAGTTCTTC. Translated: CASRLVSYNEQFF.

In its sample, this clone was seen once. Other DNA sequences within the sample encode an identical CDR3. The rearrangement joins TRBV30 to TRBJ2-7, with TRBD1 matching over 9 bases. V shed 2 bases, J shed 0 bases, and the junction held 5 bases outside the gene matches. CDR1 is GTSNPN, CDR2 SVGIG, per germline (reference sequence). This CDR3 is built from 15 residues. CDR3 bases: TGTGCCTGGAGTCGGACAGGGGCAAACTCCTACGAGCAGTACTTC. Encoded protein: CAWSRTGANSYEQYF. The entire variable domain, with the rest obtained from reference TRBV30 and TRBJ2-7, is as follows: SQTIHQWPATLVQPVGSPLSLECTVEGTSNPNLYWYRQAAGRGLQLLFYSVGIGQISSEVPQNLSASRPQDRQFILSSKKLLLSDSGFYLCAWSRTGANSYEQYFGPGTRLTVT.

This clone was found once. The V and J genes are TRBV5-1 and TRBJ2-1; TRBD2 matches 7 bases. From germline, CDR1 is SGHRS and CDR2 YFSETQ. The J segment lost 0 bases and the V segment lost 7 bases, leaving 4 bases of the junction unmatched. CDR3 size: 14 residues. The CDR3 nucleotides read TGCGCCAGCGCGGGGGAGAGCTCCTACAATGAGCAGTTCTTC. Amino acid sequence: CASAGESSYNEQFF.

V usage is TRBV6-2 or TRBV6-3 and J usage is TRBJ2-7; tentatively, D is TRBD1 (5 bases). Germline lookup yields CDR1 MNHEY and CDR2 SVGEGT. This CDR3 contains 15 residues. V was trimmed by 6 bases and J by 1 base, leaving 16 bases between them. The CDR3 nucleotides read TGTGCCAGCAGCACCAGGGTTGCTGGATCCTACGAGCAGTACTTC. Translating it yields CASSTRVAGSYEQYF.